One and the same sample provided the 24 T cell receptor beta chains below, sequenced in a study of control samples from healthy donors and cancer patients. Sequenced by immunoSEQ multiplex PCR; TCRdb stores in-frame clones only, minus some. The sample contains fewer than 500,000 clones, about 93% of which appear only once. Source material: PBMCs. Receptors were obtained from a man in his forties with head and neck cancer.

CDR3 sequence: CASSESRINYGYTF. The CDR3 DNA reads TGTGCCAGCAGTGAAAGCCGGATTAACTATGGCTACACCTTC. The gene calls are TRBV6-1 and TRBJ1-2; D is uncertain. The germline V and J ends were trimmed by 2 bases and 1 base, with 8 bases remaining between them. The CDR3 runs to 14 residues. Per germline, CDR1 MNHNS and CDR2 SASEGT.

CDR3 protein: CASRPTGMNTEAFF. The DNA for the CDR3 is TGTGCCAGCAGACCTACAGGGATGAACACTGAAGCTTTCTTT. The chain carries TRBV6-5 and TRBJ1-1; perhaps TRBD1 as D (6 bases). V was pared by 6 bases and J by 0 bases, with 11 bases between. Germline loops: CDR1 MNHEY, CDR2 SVGAGI. The CDR3 is 14 residues long.

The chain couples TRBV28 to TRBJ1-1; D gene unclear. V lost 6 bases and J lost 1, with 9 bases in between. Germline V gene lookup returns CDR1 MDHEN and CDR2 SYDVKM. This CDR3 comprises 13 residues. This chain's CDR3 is CASRSFPNTEAFF. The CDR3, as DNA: TGTGCCAGCAGATCCTTCCCGAACACTGAAGCTTTCTTT.

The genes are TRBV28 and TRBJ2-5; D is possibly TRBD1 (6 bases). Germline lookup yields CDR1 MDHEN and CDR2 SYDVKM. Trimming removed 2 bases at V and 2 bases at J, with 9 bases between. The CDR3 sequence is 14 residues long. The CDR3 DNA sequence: TGTGCCAGCAGTTTAGGGGGCCTACAAGAGACCCAGTACTTC. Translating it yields CASSLGGLQETQYF.

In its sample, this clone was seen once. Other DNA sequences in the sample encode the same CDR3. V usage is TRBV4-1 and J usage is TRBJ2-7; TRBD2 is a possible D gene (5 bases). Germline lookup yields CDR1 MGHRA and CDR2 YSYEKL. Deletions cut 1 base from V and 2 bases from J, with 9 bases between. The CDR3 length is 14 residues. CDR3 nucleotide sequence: TGCGCCAGCAGCCAAGGGACTTCACCCTACGAGCAGTACTTC. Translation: CASSQGTSPYEQYF.

CDR3 DNA sequence: TGCGCCAGCAGATCGGACGGAGACAGAAACACCATATATTTT. Translating it yields CASRSDGDRNTIYF. The chain has TRBV5-1 and TRBJ1-3, with unresolved D. V lost 5 bases to trimming and J lost 5 bases, with 14 bases between them. The length of the CDR3 is 14 residues. Germline assignment: CDR1 SGHRS and CDR2 YFSETQ.

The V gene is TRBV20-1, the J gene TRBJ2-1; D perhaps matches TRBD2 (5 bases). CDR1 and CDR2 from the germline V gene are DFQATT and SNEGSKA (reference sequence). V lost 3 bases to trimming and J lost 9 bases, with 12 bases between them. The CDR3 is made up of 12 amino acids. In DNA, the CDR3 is TGCAGTGCTAGTAGCGCCTCGGGTGAGCAGTTCTTC. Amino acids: CSASSASGEQFF.

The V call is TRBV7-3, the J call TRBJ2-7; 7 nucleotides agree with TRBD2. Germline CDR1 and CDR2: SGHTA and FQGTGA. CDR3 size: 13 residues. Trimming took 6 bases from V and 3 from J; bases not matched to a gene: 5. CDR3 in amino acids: CASSFGGSYEQYF. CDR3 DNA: TGTGCCAGCAGTTTCGGGGGGAGCTACGAGCAGTACTTC.

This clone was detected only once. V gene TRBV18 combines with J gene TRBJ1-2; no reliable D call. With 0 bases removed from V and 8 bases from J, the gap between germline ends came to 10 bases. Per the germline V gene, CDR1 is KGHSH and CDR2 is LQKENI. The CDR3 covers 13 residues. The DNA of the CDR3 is TGTGCCAGCTCACCACCGGGTAACGGAGGCTACACCTTC. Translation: CASSPPGNGGYTF.

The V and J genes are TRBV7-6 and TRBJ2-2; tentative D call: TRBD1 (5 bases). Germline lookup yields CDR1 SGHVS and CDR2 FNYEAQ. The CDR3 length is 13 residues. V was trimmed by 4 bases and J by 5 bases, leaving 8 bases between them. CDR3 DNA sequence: TGTGCCAGCAGCTCTAGACAGACCGGGGAGCTGTTTTTT. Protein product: CASSSRQTGELFF.

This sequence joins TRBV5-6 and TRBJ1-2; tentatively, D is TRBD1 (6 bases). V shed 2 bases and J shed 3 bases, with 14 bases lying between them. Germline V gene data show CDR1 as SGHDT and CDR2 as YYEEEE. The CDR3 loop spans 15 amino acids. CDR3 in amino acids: CASSFVGGPDYGYTF. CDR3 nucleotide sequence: TGTGCCAGCAGCTTTGTCGGGGGGCCTGACTATGGCTACACCTTC.

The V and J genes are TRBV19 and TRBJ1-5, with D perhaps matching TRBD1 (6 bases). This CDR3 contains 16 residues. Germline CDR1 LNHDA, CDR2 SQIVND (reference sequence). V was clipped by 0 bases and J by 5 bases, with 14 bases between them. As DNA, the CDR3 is TGTGCCAGTAGTATAGAGGGGGGGGCCGTCGATCAGCCCCAGCATTTT. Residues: CASSIEGGAVDQPQHF.

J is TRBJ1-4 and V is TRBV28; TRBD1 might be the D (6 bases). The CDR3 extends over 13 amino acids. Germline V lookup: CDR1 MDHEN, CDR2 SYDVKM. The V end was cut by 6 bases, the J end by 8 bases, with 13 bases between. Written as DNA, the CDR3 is TGTGCCAGCAGCAGAAACAGGGCCGAAAAACTGTTTTTT. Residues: CASSRNRAEKLFF.

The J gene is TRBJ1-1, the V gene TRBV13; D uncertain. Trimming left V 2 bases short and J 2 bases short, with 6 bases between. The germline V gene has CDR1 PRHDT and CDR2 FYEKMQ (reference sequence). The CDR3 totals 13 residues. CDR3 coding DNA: TGTGCCAGCAGCTTAAGGGATAACACTGAAGCTTTCTTT. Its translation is CASSLRDNTEAFF.

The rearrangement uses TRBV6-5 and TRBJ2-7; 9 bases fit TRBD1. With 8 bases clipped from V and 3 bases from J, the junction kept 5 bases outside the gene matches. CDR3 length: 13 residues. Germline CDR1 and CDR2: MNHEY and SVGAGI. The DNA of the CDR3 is TGTGCCAGCCAGGCGGGACAGGGCTACGAGCAGTACTTC. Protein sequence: CASQAGQGYEQYF.

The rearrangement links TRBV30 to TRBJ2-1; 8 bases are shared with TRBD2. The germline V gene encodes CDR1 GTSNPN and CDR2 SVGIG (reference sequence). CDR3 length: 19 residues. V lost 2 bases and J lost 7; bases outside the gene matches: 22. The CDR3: CAWSNLVAGSPSAFNEQFF. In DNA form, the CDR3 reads TGTGCCTGGAGTAATTTGGTAGCGGGGTCACCGAGCGCTTTTAATGAGCAGTTCTTC.

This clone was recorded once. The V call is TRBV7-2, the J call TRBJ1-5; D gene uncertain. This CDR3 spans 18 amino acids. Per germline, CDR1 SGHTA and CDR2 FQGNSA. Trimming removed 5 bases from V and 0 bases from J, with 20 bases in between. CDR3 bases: TGTGCCAGCAGCCCCATAACCAGGACGGGATATAGCAATCAGCCCCAGCATTTT. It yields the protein CASSPITRTGYSNQPQHF.

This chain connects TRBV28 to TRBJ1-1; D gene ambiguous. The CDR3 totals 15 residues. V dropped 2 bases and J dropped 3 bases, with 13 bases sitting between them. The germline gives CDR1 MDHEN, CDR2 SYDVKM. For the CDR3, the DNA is TGTGCCAGCAGTTTACCTGGTCCGCCGGACACTGAAGCTTTCTTT. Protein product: CASSLPGPPDTEAFF.

CDR3 bases: TGCAGCGTTGAGCTCAGTTTGAACACTGAAGCTTTCTTT. It encodes CSVELSLNTEAFF. The rearrangement links TRBV29-1 to TRBJ1-1; D is uncertain. The CDR3 totals 13 residues. Trimming cost V 3 bases and J 0 bases, with 8 bases left between them. The germline CDR1 and CDR2 sequences are SQVTM and ANQGSEA.

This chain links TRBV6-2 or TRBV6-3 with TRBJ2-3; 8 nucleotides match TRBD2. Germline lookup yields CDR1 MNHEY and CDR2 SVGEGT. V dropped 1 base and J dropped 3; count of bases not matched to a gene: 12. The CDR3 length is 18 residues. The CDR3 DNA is TGTGCCAGCAGTTACTTCGTGTTAGCGGGGAAGCCGACAGATACGCAGTATTTT. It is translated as CASSYFVLAGKPTDTQYF.

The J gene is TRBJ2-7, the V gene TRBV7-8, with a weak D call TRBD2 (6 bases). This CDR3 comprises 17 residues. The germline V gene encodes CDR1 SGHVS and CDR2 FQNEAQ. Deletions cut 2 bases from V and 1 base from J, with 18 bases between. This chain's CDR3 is CASSLFARLAGSYEQYF. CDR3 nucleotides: TGTGCCAGCAGCTTATTCGCTCGCCTGGCGGGGTCCTACGAGCAGTACTTC.

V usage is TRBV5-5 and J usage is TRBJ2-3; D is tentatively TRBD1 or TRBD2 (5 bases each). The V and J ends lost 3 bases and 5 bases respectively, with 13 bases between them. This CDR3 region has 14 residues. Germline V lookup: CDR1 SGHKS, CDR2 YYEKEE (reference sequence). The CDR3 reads CASSYGTPGDTQYF. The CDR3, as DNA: TGTGCCAGCAGCTACGGGACCCCTGGAGATACGCAGTATTTT.

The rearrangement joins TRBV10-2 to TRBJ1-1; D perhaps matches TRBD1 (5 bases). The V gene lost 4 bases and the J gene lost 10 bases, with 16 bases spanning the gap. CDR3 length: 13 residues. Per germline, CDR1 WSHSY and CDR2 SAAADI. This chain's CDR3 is CASSGTAGLVAFF. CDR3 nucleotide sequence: TGCGCCAGCAGTGGGACCGCAGGGCTTGTAGCTTTCTTT.

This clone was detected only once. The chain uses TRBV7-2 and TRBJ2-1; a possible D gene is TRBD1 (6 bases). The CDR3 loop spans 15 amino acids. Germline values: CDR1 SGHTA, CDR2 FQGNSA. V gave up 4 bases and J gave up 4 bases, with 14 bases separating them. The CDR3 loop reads CASSYRDTRYNEQFF. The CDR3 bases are TGTGCCAGCAGCTACCGGGACACCAGATACAATGAGCAGTTCTTC.